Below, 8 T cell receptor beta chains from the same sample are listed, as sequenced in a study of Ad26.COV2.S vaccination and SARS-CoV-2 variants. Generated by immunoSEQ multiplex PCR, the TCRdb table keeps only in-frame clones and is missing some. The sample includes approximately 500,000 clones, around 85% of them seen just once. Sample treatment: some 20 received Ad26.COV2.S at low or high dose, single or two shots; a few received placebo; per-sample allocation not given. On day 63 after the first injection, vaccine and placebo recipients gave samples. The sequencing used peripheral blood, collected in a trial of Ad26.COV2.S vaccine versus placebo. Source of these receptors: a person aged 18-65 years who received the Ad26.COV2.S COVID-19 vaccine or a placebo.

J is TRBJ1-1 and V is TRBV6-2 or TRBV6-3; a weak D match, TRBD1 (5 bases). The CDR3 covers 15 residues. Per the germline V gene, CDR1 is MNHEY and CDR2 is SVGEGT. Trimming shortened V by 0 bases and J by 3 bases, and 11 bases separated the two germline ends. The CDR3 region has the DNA TGTGCCAGCAGTTACTCGAGGGGTCGGGACACTGAAGCTTTCTTT. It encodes CASSYSRGRDTEAFF.

This CDR3 is CASSLGTAYTDTQYF. The CDR3 bases are TGTGCCAGCAGCTTGGGGACAGCCTATACAGATACGCAGTATTTT. The J gene is TRBJ2-3, the V gene TRBV5-4; D possibly corresponds to TRBD1 (6 bases). Germline-derived CDR1 and CDR2 are SGHNT and YYREEE (reference sequence). This CDR3 contains 15 residues. V gave up 0 bases and J gave up 3 bases, with 11 bases separating them.

Here the CDR3 DNA reads TGTGCCAGCTCACCAAGGCTAGCGGGAAGCCCCTACGAGCAGTACTTC. Its protein is CASSPRLAGSPYEQYF. The rearrangement links TRBV18 to TRBJ2-7, with 9 bases fitting TRBD2. The V segment lost 2 bases and the J segment 2 bases; nucleotides outside the gene matches: 7. The CDR3 totals 16 residues. From germline, CDR1 is KGHSH and CDR2 LQKENI.

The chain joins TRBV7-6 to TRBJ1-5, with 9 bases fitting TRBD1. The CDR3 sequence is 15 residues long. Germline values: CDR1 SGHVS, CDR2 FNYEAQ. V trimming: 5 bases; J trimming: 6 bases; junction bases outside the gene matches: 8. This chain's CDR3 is CASSPGTGKGQPQHF. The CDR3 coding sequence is TGTGCCAGCAGCCCAGGGACAGGGAAAGGTCAGCCCCAGCATTTT.

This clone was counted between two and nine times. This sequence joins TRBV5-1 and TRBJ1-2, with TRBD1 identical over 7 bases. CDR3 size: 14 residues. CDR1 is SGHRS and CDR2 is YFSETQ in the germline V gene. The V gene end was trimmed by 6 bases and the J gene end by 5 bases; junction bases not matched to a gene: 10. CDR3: CASNVGGTDYGYTF. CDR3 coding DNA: TGCGCCAGCAACGTCGGCGGGACAGATTATGGCTACACCTTC.

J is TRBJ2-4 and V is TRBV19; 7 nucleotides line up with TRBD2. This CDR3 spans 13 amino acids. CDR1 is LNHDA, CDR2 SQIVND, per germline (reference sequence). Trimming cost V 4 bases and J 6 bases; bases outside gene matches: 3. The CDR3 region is CASSSGSRNIQYF. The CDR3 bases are TGTGCCAGTAGTAGCGGGAGCCGAAACATTCAGTACTTC.

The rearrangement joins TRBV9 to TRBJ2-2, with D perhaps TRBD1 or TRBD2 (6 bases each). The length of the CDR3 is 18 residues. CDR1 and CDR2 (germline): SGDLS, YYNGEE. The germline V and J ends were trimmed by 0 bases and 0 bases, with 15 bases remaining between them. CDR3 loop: CASSVGSFGGANTGELFF. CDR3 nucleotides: TGTGCCAGCAGCGTAGGGAGTTTCGGGGGCGCGAACACCGGGGAGCTGTTTTTT.

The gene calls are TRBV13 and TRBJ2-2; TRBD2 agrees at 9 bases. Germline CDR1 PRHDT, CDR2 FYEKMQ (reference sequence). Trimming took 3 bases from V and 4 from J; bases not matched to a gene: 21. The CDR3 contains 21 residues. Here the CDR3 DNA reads TGTGCCAGCAGCTTTAGCCCCCCGGGAATCGCGGGAGGGTTGGGCACCGGGGAGCTGTTTTTT. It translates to CASSFSPPGIAGGLGTGELFF.